Included here is one T cell receptor (beta chain) sequence, with context. This CDR3 is 11 amino acids long. The germline V and J ends were trimmed by 4 bases and 3 bases, with 6 bases remaining between them. Per the germline V gene, CDR1 is SQVTM and CDR2 is ANQGSEA. The data stem from a study of blood T cell repertoires in COVID-19. Study background: PBMCs, B-cell-depleted T cells, or T cells provided the cDNA or gDNA that made up the material.

Recovered status applied to Cohort 3 donors who had two consecutive negative PCRs. It also applied to those with clearance or with symptom resolution. Sequenced by immunoSEQ multiplex PCR; TCRdb stores in-frame clones only, minus some. The profile shows about 270,000 clones, 80% to 90% of them singletons. This chain joins TRBV29-1 and TRBJ1-2; D might be TRBD1 (5 bases). This TCR came from a woman between 18 and 29 years old who had recovered from COVID-19. Specimen: PBMCs or T cells enriched from blood (not recorded which). The DNA of the CDR3 is TGCAGCGTTGGGGGGGACTATGGCTACACCTTC. Translated, it gives CSVGGDYGYTF.